This T cell receptor (beta chain) was recorded in a study of blood T cells in healthy people across ages. CDR3 length: 16 amino acids. V lost 5 bases and J lost 0, with 17 bases in between. Looked up from germline, CDR1 is SEHNR and CDR2 is FQNEAQ (reference sequence). Using a J-beta primer mix together with a sample-barcoded 5' primer, a second PCR was run for 7 to 11 cycles. TCRdb itself ran the 5' RACE reads through MiXCR, one entry per CDR3 protein. Among about 1,500,000 distinct CDR3 sequences listed, 28% were seen once. The TCR originated in a woman aged 30 to 39 in good health. The sequencing input was blood. The chain couples TRBV7-9 to TRBJ2-7, with D maybe TRBD1 (6 bases). CDR3 sequence reads: CASSRAQGSDSYEQYF. The CDR3 region has the DNA TGTGCCAGCAGCCGCGCTCAGGGGTCCGACTCCTACGAGCAGTACTTC.